This T cell receptor beta chain was documented in a study of cytomegalovirus exposure and HLA in healthy donors. Study background: Some 85 million unique TCRs, all from HLA-typed donors, were included in an early release of the data.

Germline CDR1 and CDR2: SGHDT and YYEEEE. J lost 8 bases, V lost 5 bases, and 8 bases had no gene match. The CDR3 runs to 14 residues. Primers for the PCR totalled 60 Vbeta and 13 Jbeta. The method was immunoSEQ multiplex PCR; TCRdb's version includes in-frame clones alone and lacks a portion of them. This sample has about 100,000 clones, with approximately 80% found just once. This sequence joins TRBV5-6 and TRBJ1-4, with 8 bases lining up with TRBD1. Sequenced sample: PBMCs. This TCR was recovered from a woman aged 18 to 35 in good health and CMV-seropositive. In DNA, the CDR3 is TGTGCCAGCAGACAGACAGGGGAAGACGAAAAACTGTTTTTT. Encoded protein: CASRQTGEDEKLFF.